What follows are 19 T cell receptor beta chains derived from one specimen sequenced in a study of blood T cells in healthy people across ages. Together with a sample-barcoded 5' primer, a J-beta primer mix was included in a second PCR lasting about 6 to 11 cycles. TCRdb re-derived calls from the 5' RACE reads in MiXCR, one entry per CDR3 protein. The sample has roughly 800,000 distinct CDR3 sequences, about a quarter seen once; the top ten hold around 3%. These records were also assigned to another study, of T cells of mothers and their children.

Material for sequencing was blood. The receptors here all came from a boy between 10 and 17 years old in good health.

This clonotype came up a few times. Germline is not matched at one junction end, which may reflect a read error. The gene calls are TRBV7-9 and TRBJ2-5, with 15 bases aligning to TRBD2. TRBJ2-1 explains the end of the DNA better; the J call may be wrong. Looked up from germline, CDR1 is SEHNR and CDR2 is FQNEAQ (reference sequence). This CDR3 is built from 19 residues. The chain's CDR3 is CASSVPGLAGGNPYSEQFF. CDR3 DNA: TGTGCCAGCAGTGTACCGGGACTAGCGGGGGGTAACCCCTACAGTGAGCAGTTCTTC.

J is TRBJ2-5 and V is TRBV5-1; TRBD1 matches at 7 bases. The CDR3 sequence is 14 residues long. CDR1 and CDR2 (germline): SGHRS, YFSETQ. Germline trimming cut 3 bases from V and 4 bases from J; bases unmatched to any gene: 6. In nucleotides, the CDR3 is TGCGCCAGCAGCTACACAGGGGAGTCAGAGACCCAGTACTTC. Protein sequence: CASSYTGESETQYF.

The chain recombines TRBV20-1 with TRBJ2-4; D is uncertain. The CDR3 sequence is 14 residues long. Germline CDR1 and CDR2: DFQATT and SNEGSKA (reference sequence). V dropped 4 bases and J dropped 0 bases, with 10 bases sitting between them. CDR3 in DNA: TGCAGTGCTACTCGACGGTTAGCCAAAAACATTCAGTACTTC. The encoded protein is CSATRRLAKNIQYF.

This clonotype has more than one count but fewer than ten. The chain recombines TRBV7-9 with TRBJ1-2; 7 bases fit TRBD1. CDR3 size: 16 residues. The J segment lost 3 bases and the V segment lost 4 bases, leaving 11 bases of the junction unmatched. Germline CDR1 is SEHNR and CDR2 is FQNEAQ (reference sequence). The CDR3 region is CASSSTYRGPYYGYTF. In DNA form, the CDR3 reads TGTGCCAGCAGCTCCACCTACAGGGGACCCTACTATGGCTACACCTTC.

The chain combines TRBV12-3 or TRBV12-4 with TRBJ2-2; maybe TRBD1 (6 bases). CDR3 length: 14 residues. V was cut by 3 bases and J by 4 bases, with 9 bases left in between. CDR3 in amino acids: CASSLRQVTGELFF. The DNA for the CDR3 is TGTGCCAGCAGTTTGCGACAGGTCACCGGGGAGCTGTTTTTT.

The chain uses TRBV5-1 and TRBJ2-7; 9 bases are shared with TRBD1. The germline V gene encodes CDR1 SGHRS and CDR2 YFSETQ. This CDR3 spans 15 amino acids. V trimming: 0 bases; J trimming: 7 bases; junction bases outside the gene matches: 8. The CDR3 spells CASSLGLGQGDEQYF. The CDR3 DNA sequence: TGCGCCAGCAGCTTGGGGTTGGGACAGGGAGATGAGCAGTACTTC.

This clonotype was detected only a few times. V usage is TRBV5-5 and J usage is TRBJ1-6, with D unclear. V was trimmed by 2 bases and J by 0 bases, leaving 9 bases between them. Germline assignment: CDR1 SGHKS and CDR2 YYEKEE (reference sequence). The CDR3 consists of 16 residues. CDR3 coding DNA: TGTGCCAGCAGCTTCGTAGTGAGCTCCTATAATTCACCCCTCCACTTT. This translates into CASSFVVSSYNSPLHF.

This clonotype was seen a handful of times. V is TRBV4-1 and J is TRBJ2-7, with D unresolved. Germline-derived CDR1 and CDR2 are MGHRA and YSYEKL. This CDR3 region has 13 residues. The V end was cut by 1 base, the J end by 3 bases, with 7 bases between. The CDR3 loop reads CASSQGRLYEQYF. The CDR3 DNA reads TGCGCCAGCAGCCAAGGCAGGCTCTACGAGCAGTACTTC.

The gene calls are TRBV24-1 and TRBJ2-5; D may be TRBD2 (5 bases). Germline CDR1 is KGHDR and CDR2 is SFDVKD. V was clipped by 4 bases and J by 0 bases, with 11 bases between them. This CDR3 comprises 15 residues. The CDR3 nucleotides read TGTGCCACCAGTGACCCCAGCGGATACCAAGAGACCCAGTACTTC. Translating gives CATSDPSGYQETQYF.

V and J are TRBV9 and TRBJ2-7, with 8 nucleotides matching TRBD1. Germline V lookup: CDR1 SGDLS, CDR2 YYNGEE. CDR3 size: 13 residues. V lost 5 bases to trimming and J lost 6 bases; unmatched junction nucleotides: 7. CDR3 sequence reads: CASSRQGTGEQYF. The CDR3 coding sequence is TGTGCCAGCAGTAGACAGGGGACGGGCGAGCAGTACTTC.

In this sample, this clonotype turned up a few times. The chain combines TRBV2 with TRBJ2-5; 10 nucleotides match TRBD2. Losses at the gene ends were 4 bases for V and 5 bases for J; bases not matched to a gene: 13. Germline-derived CDR1 and CDR2 are SNHLY and FYNNEI. The CDR3 has 17 residues. CDR3 nucleotides: TGTGCCAGCAGTGGAAGACGAGCGGGGGGGGAGATGGAGACCCAGTACTTC. It specifies CASSGRRAGGEMETQYF.

Here the CDR3 DNA reads TGCAGCGTCGCACCAGGGGGGAGTGGGTACGAGCAGTACTTC. Translation: CSVAPGGSGYEQYF. The chain recombines TRBV29-1 with TRBJ2-7; tentative D call: TRBD1 (7 bases). CDR1 and CDR2 from the germline V gene are SQVTM and ANQGSEA. There are 14 residues in the CDR3. V was shortened by 6 bases and J by 4 bases, with 19 bases between the two germline ends.

This clonotype has ten or more counts. This rearrangement joins TRBV29-1 to TRBJ2-7, with D perhaps matching TRBD2 (5 bases). V was cut by 7 bases and J by 5 bases, with 21 bases left in between. Germline-derived CDR1 and CDR2 are SQVTM and ANQGSEA. The CDR3 has 14 amino acids. Here the CDR3 DNA reads TGCAGCGCCGAGGGTCCTAACACAAGGAACGAGCAGTACTTC. Protein: CSAEGPNTRNEQYF.

This chain uses TRBV29-1 with TRBJ1-4, with D possibly TRBD1 on 6 matching bases. Germline V gene sequence: CDR1 SQVTM, CDR2 ANQGSEA. There are 14 residues in the CDR3. Between the trimmed V and J ends, which lost 4 bases and 10 bases, there was a span of 19 bases. In nucleotides, the CDR3 is TGCAGCGTTGGCGGGGGGCCTGGGGATGGAAAACTGTTTTTT. Protein product: CSVGGGPGDGKLFF.

This chain uses TRBV7-9 with TRBJ2-7; D is perhaps TRBD1 (6 bases). Germline CDR1 reads SEHNR; CDR2 reads FQNEAQ (reference sequence). The V gene lost 5 bases and the J gene lost 6 bases, with 17 bases spanning the gap. This CDR3 has 14 amino acids. The CDR3 DNA sequence: TGTGCCAGCAGCCCTTCCCAGGGGCCGGGCGAGCAGTACTTC. This gives the protein CASSPSQGPGEQYF.

The chain recombines TRBV7-2 with TRBJ2-3; the match to TRBD2 covers 10 bases. CDR3 length equals 15 residues. Germline lookup yields CDR1 SGHTA and CDR2 FQGNSA. V lost 3 bases and J lost 1; bases outside the gene matches: 1. The CDR3 sequence is CASSFSGGGTDTQYF. The CDR3 coding sequence is TGTGCCAGCAGCTTCAGCGGGGGGGGCACAGATACGCAGTATTTT.

The chain has TRBV5-1 and TRBJ2-1; D is possibly TRBD2 (7 bases). The CDR3 spans 13 residues. V lost 6 bases and J 6 bases, leaving 13 bases between the germline ends. In germline, CDR1 is SGHRS, CDR2 YFSETQ. The CDR3 loop is CASTGGAANEQFF. Here the CDR3 DNA reads TGCGCCAGCACTGGGGGGGCCGCCAATGAGCAGTTCTTC.

This clonotype showed up just a few times. V usage is TRBV2 and J usage is TRBJ2-5; D gene unclear. This CDR3 has 11 amino acids. Germline V gene data show CDR1 as SNHLY and CDR2 as FYNNEI. The V and J ends lost 8 bases and 3 bases respectively, with 7 bases between them. This chain's CDR3 is CASGTKETQYF. The CDR3 nucleotides read TGTGCCAGCGGAACCAAAGAGACCCAGTACTTC.

This clonotype was seen a handful of times. The chain recombines TRBV4-2 with TRBJ2-1; 10 bases line up with TRBD2. The germline gives CDR1 LGHNA, CDR2 YNFKEQ. The length of the CDR3 is 17 residues. The J segment lost 5 bases and the V segment lost 0 bases, leaving 7 bases of the junction unmatched. The CDR3 DNA reads TGTGCCAGCAGCCAAGAGCCTCCTAGCGGGGGACACAATGAGCAGTTCTTC. Its translation is CASSQEPPSGGHNEQFF.